This TCR beta chain stems from a study of blood T cell repertoires in COVID-19. Study-level background: Sites across the United States, Italy and Spain contributed samples from acute and convalescent COVID-19.

Repertoires were generated with immunoSEQ multiplex PCR, while TCRdb's copy carries only in-frame clones and drops some. The sample contains about 270,000 clones, around 90% of which appear only once. CDR1 and CDR2 from the germline V gene are SGHDT and YYEEEE. After removal of 2 bases from V and 7 bases from J, the junction contained 4 bases not matched to a gene. The CDR3 consists of 14 residues. Sequencing used PBMCs or T cells enriched from blood (not recorded which). The chain uses TRBV5-6 and TRBJ2-1; 9 bases align to TRBD2. The receptor comes from a woman aged 45-59 years who had recovered from COVID-19. The CDR3 here is CASSFVAGVNEQFF. The CDR3 DNA follows: TGTGCCAGCAGCTTCGTAGCGGGAGTGAATGAGCAGTTCTTC.